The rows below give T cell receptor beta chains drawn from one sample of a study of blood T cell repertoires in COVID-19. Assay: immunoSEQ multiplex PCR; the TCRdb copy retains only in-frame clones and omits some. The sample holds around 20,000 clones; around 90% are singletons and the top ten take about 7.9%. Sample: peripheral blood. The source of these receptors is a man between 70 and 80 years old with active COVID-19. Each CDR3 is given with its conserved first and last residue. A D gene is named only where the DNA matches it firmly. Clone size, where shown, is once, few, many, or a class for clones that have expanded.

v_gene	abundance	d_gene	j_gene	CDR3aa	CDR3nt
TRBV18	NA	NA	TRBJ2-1	CASSRDPTGNEQFF	TGTGCCAGCTCACGGGACCCCACAGGGAATGAGCAGTTCTTC
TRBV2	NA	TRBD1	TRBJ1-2	CASSFMGQGVDGYTF	TGTGCCAGCAGCTTCATGGGACAGGGTGTTGATGGCTACACCTTC
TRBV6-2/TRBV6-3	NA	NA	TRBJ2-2	CASSYSPLGAMFTGELFF	TGTGCCAGCAGTTACTCCCCTTTGGGGGCAATGTTCACCGGGGAGCTGTTTTTT
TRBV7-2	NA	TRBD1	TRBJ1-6	CASSLGTGSRDSPLHF	TGTGCCAGCAGCTTAGGGACAGGGTCGAGGGATTCACCCCTCCACTTT
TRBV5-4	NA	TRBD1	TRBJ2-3	CATLPGGRSTDTQYF	TGTGCCACCCTACCAGGGGGAAGATCCACAGATACGCAGTATTTT
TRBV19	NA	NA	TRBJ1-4	CASSTPAGGRGGNEKLFF	TGTGCCAGTAGTACCCCCGCCGGGGGAAGGGGGGGAAATGAAAAACTGTTTTTT
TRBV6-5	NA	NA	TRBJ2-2	CASTPGGGYTGELFF	TGTGCCAGCACCCCAGGAGGCGGATACACCGGGGAGCTGTTTTTT
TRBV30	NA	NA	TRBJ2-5	CAWSVGGGGETQYF	TGTGCCTGGAGTGTAGGAGGGGGCGGCGAGACCCAGTACTTC
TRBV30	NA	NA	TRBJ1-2	CAWSGAGQRLGGYTF	TGTGCCTGGAGTGGGGCCGGACAGAGATTGGGTGGCTACACCTTC
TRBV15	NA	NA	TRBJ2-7	CATSVGTPSYEQYF	TGTGCCACCAGCGTCGGGACTCCCTCCTACGAGCAGTACTTC
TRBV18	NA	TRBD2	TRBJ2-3	CASSPRPTSGRPTDTQYF	TGTGCCAGCTCACCACGCCCGACTAGCGGGAGGCCCACAGATACGCAGTATTTT
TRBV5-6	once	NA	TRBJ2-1	CASSQGLREFF	TGTGCCAGCAGCCAGGGACTCCGAGAGTTCTTC
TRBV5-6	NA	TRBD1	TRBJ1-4	CASSSGTGDHEKLFF	TGTGCCAGCAGCTCCGGGACAGGGGATCACGAAAAACTGTTTTTT
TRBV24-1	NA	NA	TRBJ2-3	CATSVATSTDTQYF	TGTGCCACCAGTGTTGCCACTAGCACAGATACGCAGTATTTT
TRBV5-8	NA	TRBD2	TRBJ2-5	CASSFGSGAPEEETQYF	TGTGCCAGCAGCTTTGGTAGCGGGGCTCCCGAGGAAGAGACCCAGTACTTC
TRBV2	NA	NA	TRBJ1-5	CASTQGLNQPQHF	TGTGCCAGCACGCAGGGACTGAATCAGCCCCAGCATTTT
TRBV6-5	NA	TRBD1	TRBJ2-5	CASRFKGQGGETQYF	TGTGCCAGCAGATTCAAAGGACAGGGGGGAGAGACCCAGTACTTC
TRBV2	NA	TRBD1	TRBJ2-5	CASGGQLQETQYF	TGTGCCAGCGGGGGACAGCTCCAAGAGACCCAGTACTTC
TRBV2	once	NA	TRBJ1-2	CASSDLGPYGYTF	TGTGCCAGCAGTGACTTGGGGCCCTATGGCTACACCTTC
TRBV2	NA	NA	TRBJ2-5	CATSPGGWETQYF	TGTGCCACCTCCCCAGGGGGGTGGGAGACCCAGTACTTC
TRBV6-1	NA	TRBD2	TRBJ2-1	CASSESAGGSYNEQFF	TGTGCCAGCAGTGAGAGTGCGGGGGGCTCCTACAATGAGCAGTTCTTC
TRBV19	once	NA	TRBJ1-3	CASSEGSHSGNTIYF	TGTGCCAGTAGTGAGGGCAGCCACTCTGGAAACACCATATATTTT
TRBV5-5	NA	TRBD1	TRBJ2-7	CASSVHRGSSSYEQYF	TGTGCCAGCAGCGTTCACAGGGGTTCGAGCTCCTACGAGCAGTACTTC
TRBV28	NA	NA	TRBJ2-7	CASSLGTTPIIKYF	TGTGCCAGCAGTTTAGGGACAACCCCGATAATTAAGTACTTC